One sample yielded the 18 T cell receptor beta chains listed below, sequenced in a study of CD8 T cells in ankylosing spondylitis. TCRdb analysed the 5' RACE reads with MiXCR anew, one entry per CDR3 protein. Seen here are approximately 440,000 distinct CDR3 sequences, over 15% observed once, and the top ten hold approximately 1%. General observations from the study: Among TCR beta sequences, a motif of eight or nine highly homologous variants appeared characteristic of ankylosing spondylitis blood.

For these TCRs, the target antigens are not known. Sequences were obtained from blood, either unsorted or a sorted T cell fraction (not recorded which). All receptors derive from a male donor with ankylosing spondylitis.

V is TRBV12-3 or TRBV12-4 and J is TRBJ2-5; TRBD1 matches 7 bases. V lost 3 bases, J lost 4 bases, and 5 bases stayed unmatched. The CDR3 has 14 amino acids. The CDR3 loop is CASSLRGPRETQYF. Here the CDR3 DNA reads TGTGCCAGCAGTTTGAGGGGGCCGAGAGAGACCCAGTACTTC.

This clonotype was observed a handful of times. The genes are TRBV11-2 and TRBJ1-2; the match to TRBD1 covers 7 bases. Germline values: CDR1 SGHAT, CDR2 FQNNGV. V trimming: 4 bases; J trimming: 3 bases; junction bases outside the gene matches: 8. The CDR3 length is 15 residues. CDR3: CASSSSDRVHYGYTF. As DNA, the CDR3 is TGTGCCAGCAGCTCCTCAGACAGGGTGCACTATGGCTACACCTTC.

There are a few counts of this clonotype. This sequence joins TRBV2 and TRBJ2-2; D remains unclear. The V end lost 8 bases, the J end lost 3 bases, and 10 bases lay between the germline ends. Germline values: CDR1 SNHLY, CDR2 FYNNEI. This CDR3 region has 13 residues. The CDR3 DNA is TGTGCCAGCGGCTTAGAGTACACCGGGGAGCTGTTTTTT. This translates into CASGLEYTGELFF.

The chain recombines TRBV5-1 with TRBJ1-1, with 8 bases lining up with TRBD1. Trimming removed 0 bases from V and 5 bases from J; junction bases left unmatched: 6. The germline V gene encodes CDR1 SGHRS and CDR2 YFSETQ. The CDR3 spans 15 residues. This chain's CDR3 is CASSLGQGSRTEAFF. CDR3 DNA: TGCGCCAGCAGCTTGGGACAGGGGTCAAGGACTGAAGCTTTCTTT.

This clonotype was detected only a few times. The CDR3 region has the DNA TGTGCCAGCAGTATGTCAGGGGCGGGTGAGCCCCAGCATTTT. This sequence encodes CASSMSGAGEPQHF. This chain joins TRBV9 and TRBJ1-5, with a possible D match to TRBD1 (6 bases). The germline V and J ends were trimmed by 5 bases and 8 bases, with 17 bases remaining between them. Per the germline V gene, CDR1 is SGDLS and CDR2 is YYNGEE. The CDR3 length is 14 residues. Complete variable domain (other parts from reference TRBV9 and TRBJ1-5): DSGVTQTPKHLITATGQRVTLRCSPRSGDLSVYWYQQSLDQGLQFLIQYYNGEERAKGNILERFSAQQFPDLHSELNLSSLELGDSALYFCASSMSGAGEPQHFGDGTRLSIL.

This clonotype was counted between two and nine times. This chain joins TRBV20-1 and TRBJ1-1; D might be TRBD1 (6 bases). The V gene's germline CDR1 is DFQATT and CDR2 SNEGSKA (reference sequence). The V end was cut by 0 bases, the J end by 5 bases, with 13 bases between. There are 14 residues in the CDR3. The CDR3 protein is CSARDQGRRTEAFF. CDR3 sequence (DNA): TGCAGTGCTAGAGATCAGGGGCGGCGGACTGAAGCTTTCTTT.

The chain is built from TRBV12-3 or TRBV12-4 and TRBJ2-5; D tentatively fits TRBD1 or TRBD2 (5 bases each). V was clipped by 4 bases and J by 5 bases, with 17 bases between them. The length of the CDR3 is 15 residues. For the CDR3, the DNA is TGTGCCAGCAGTTCGGACTGGGGGTCGGGGGAGACCCAGTACTTC. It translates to CASSSDWGSGETQYF.

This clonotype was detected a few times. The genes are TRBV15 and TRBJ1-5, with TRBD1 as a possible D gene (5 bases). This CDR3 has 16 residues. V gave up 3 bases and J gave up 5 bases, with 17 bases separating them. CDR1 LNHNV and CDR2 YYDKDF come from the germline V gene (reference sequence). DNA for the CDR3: TGTGCCACCAGCAGGGGGGTGAGTGGGGGGGATCAGCCCCAGCATTTT. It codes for CATSRGVSGGDQPQHF.

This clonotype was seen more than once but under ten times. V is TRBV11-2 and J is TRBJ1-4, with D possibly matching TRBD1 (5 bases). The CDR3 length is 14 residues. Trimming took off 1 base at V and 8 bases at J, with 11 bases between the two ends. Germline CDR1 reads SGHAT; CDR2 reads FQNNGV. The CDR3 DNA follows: TGTGCCAGCAGCTTAGTGGGGCGGGCCGAAAAACTGTTTTTT. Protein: CASSLVGRAEKLFF.

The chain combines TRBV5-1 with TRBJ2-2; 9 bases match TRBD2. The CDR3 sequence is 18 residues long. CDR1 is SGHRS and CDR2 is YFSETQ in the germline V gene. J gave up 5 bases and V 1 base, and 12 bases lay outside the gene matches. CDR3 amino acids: CASSLSAGGGPRTGELFF. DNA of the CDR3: TGCGCCAGCAGCTTGTCAGCGGGGGGTGGCCCCAGGACCGGGGAGCTGTTTTTT.

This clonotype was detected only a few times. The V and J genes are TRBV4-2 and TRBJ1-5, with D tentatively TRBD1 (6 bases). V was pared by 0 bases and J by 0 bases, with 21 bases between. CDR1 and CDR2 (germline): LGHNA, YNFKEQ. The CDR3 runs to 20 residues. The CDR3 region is CASSQDVYQGRGASNQPQHF. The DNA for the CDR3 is TGTGCCAGCAGCCAAGACGTCTATCAGGGGAGAGGGGCTAGCAATCAGCCCCAGCATTTT.

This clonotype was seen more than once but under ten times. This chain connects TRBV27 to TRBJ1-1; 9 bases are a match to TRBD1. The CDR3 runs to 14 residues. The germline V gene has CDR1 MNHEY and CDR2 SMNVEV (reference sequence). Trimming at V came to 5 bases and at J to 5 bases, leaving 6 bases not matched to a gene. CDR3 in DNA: TGTGCCAGCAGTGGAGACAGGGGGAGGACTGAAGCTTTCTTT. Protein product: CASSGDRGRTEAFF.

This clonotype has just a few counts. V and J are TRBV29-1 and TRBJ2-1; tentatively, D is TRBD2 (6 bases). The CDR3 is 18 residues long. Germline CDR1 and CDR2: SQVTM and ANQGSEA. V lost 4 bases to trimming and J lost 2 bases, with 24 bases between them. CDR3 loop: CSVVSVAQRLGTYNEQFF. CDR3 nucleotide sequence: TGCAGCGTTGTTTCCGTCGCACAGCGACTAGGAACCTACAATGAGCAGTTCTTC.

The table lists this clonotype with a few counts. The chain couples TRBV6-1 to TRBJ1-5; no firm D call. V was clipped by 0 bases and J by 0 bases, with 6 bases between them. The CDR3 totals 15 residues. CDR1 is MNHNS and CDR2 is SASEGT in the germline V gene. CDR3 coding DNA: TGTGCCAGCAGTGAAGCACCTTATAGCAATCAGCCCCAGCATTTT. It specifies CASSEAPYSNQPQHF.

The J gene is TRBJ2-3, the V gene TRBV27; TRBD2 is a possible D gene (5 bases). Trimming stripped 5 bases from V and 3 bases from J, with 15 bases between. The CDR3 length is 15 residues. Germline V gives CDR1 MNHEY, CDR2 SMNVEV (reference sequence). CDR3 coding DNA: TGTGCCAGCAGTCCCGCCTGGGCGGGTACAGATACGCAGTATTTT. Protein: CASSPAWAGTDTQYF.

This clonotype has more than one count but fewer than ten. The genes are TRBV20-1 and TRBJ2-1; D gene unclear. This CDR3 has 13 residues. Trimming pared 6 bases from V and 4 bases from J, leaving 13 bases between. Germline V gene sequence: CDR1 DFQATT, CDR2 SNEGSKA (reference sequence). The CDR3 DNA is TGCAGTGCCCTGGGTCCCGTTTACAATGAGCAGTTCTTC. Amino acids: CSALGPVYNEQFF.

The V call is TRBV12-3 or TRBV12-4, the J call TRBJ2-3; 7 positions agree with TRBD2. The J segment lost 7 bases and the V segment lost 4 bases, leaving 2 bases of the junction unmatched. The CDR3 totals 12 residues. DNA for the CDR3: TGTGCCAGCAGTTGGGACTACCATACGCAGTATTTT. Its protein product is CASSWDYHTQYF.

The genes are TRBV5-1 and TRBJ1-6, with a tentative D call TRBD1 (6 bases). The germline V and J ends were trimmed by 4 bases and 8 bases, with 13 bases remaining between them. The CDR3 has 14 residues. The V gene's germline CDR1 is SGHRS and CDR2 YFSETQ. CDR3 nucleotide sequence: TGCGCCAGCAGCGTGGGACAAGGGTATTCACCCCTCCACTTT. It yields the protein CASSVGQGYSPLHF.